This is a list of T cell receptor beta chains from one sample in a study of patients and donors after allogeneic stem cell transplantation. Via MiXCR, TCRdb re-called the RT-PCR reads, giving one row per CDR3 protein. The sample yields 10,000 to 15,000 distinct CDR3 sequences, under 30% seen once. The sample was blood, either unsorted or a sorted T cell fraction (not recorded which). The receptors come from a human donor who was either an allogeneic HSCT recipient or a stem cell or donor lymphocyte infusion donor (not recorded which). It is not recorded whose cells these are; they may come from a transplant donor. Each CDR3 is given with its conserved first and last residue. A D gene is named only where the DNA matches it firmly. Size is omitted from some rows. Given values are once, few, many or a class for expanded clones.

v_call	clone_size	d_call	j_call	cdr3_nt	cdr3_aa
TRBV3-1	.	.	TRBJ1-1	TGTGCCAGCAGCCGAGGGGCTGAAGCTTTCTTT	CASSRGAEAFF
TRBV30	many	TRBD1	TRBJ1-2	TGTGCCTCTACAGGGGGCAATGGCTACACCTTC	CASTGGNGYTF
TRBV7-2	.	TRBD2	TRBJ2-3	TGTGCCAGCAGCCCTGGACTAGCGGGAGGGCCGAACACAGATACGCAGTATTTT	CASSPGLAGGPNTDTQYF
TRBV9	.	TRBD1	TRBJ2-7	TGTGCCAGCAGCGTAGGCACAGGGGGGACCTACGAGCAGTACTTC	CASSVGTGGTYEQYF
TRBV4-3	.	.	TRBJ1-5	TGCGCCAGCAGCCTCCAGAGGGGTGGCAATCAGCCCCAGCATTTT	CASSLQRGGNQPQHF
TRBV9	.	.	TRBJ2-5	TGTGCCAGCAGCACTCGGGACTACCAAGAGACCCAGTACTTC	CASSTRDYQETQYF
TRBV15	.	.	TRBJ1-2	TGTGCCACCAGCCCCGGCTATGGCTACACCTTC	CATSPGYGYTF
TRBV6-2/TRBV6-3	medium-sized	TRBD2	TRBJ2-1	TGTGCCAGCAGTTCCGGACTAGCGGGATTCTCTGAGCAGTTCTTC	CASSSGLAGFSEQFF
TRBV9	.	TRBD1	TRBJ2-1	TGTGCCAGCAGCGTAGGTGCCGTCCCCGGGACAGGGGACGGGACTGAGCAGTTCTTC	CASSVGAVPGTGDGTEQFF
TRBV6-1	.	TRBD2	TRBJ2-1	TGTGCCAGCAGTGAAATAGCGGGGACGGGTAATGAGCAGTTCTTC	CASSEIAGTGNEQFF
TRBV5-6	medium-sized	TRBD1	TRBJ1-5	TGTGCCAGCAGTATACAGGGGTTGAATCAGCCCCAGCATTTT	CASSIQGLNQPQHF
TRBV28	few	TRBD2	TRBJ2-7	TGTGCCAGCAGTTTGATCACTAGCGGGAGGTACGAGCAGTACTTC	CASSLITSGRYEQYF
TRBV20-1	many	.	TRBJ1-1	TGCAGTGCCCGGGCTTCGGTAAACACTGAAGCTTTCTTT	CSARASVNTEAFF
TRBV4-3	.	TRBD1	TRBJ1-2	TGCGCCAGCAGCCAAGCCGACCGGGACAGCTCCTATGGCTACACCTTC	CASSQADRDSSYGYTF
TRBV30	.	TRBD1	TRBJ1-5	TGTGCCTGGGGGGGACAGGGTAAACAGCCCCAGCATTTT	CAWGGQGKQPQHF
TRBV4-3	medium-sized	.	TRBJ2-1	TGCGCCAGCAGCCGCACAGGGTCAGGGAACAATGAGCAGTTCTTC	CASSRTGSGNNEQFF
TRBV4-3	medium-sized	TRBD1	TRBJ1-1	TGCGCCAGCAGCCAAGAGACAGGGAAGAGGACTGAAGCTTTCTTT	CASSQETGKRTEAFF
TRBV3-1	many	.	TRBJ1-3	TGTGCCAGCAGCCAAGATCGGAGGGGCCGCTCTGGAAACACCATATATTTT	CASSQDRRGRSGNTIYF
TRBV13	few	.	TRBJ1-4	TGTGCCAGCAGCGGCCCCAGGGACGAAAAACTGTTTTTT	CASSGPRDEKLFF
TRBV28	.	.	TRBJ1-2	TGTGCCACCCGGGCCCACTATGGCTACACCTTC	CATRAHYGYTF
TRBV7-9	large	TRBD1	TRBJ1-2	TGTGCCAGCAGCTTACCCCAGGGACAGATCTATGGCTACACCTTC	CASSLPQGQIYGYTF
TRBV20-1	few	.	TRBJ2-7	TGCAGTGCTAGTAGAACAGGTGGCTACGAGCAGTACTTC	CSASRTGGYEQYF
TRBV7-9	once	.	TRBJ2-1	TGTGCCAGCACGAGGGCGGAGCTCTACAATGAGCAGTTCTTC	CASTRAELYNEQFF
TRBV5-1	.	TRBD1	TRBJ2-2	TGCGCCAGCAGCTTCAGGGGGACCGGGGAGCTGTTTTTT	CASSFRGTGELFF
TRBV12-3/TRBV12-4	many	.	TRBJ1-1	TGTGCCAGCCGCCCGGGACGGATGAACACTGAAGCTTTCTTT	CASRPGRMNTEAFF
TRBV6-1	once	TRBD1	TRBJ1-2	TGTGCCAGCAGTTGGGACAGGGGGGAGGGCGGCTACACCTTC	CASSWDRGEGGYTF
TRBV5-6	few	.	TRBJ2-5	TGTGCCAGCAGCCTTGGACATGACCAAGAGACCCAGTACTTC	CASSLGHDQETQYF
TRBV19	.	.	TRBJ1-2	TGTGCCAGTAGACCGGACGAGACGAACTATGGCTACACCTTC	CASRPDETNYGYTF
TRBV7-2	many	.	TRBJ1-3	TGTGCCAGCAGCTTAGCCCCAAGGGTCTCTGGAAACACCATATATTTT	CASSLAPRVSGNTIYF
TRBV29-1	few	TRBD1	TRBJ2-7	TGCAGCGTTGTGACAGGGATGTTGGGGGAGCAGTACTTC	CSVVTGMLGEQYF
TRBV15	.	.	TRBJ1-5	TGTGCCACCAGCATCCCCCCGCTTGGGGGGGGAGCCCAGCATTTT	CATSIPPLGGGAQHF
TRBV15	.	.	TRBJ1-3	TGTGCCACCAGCAGACACACAGTATCTCTAGGGAACACCATATATTTT	CATSRHTVSLGNTIYF
TRBV28	many	TRBD2	TRBJ2-5	TGTGCCAGCAGCCCTAGCGGGAGAGAGACCCAGTACTTC	CASSPSGRETQYF
TRBV28	.	.	TRBJ1-1	TGTGCCAGCAGGAGCGGAGGAACTGAAGCTTTCTTT	CASRSGGTEAFF
TRBV7-3	many	TRBD1	TRBJ2-7	TGTGCCAGCAGCTTAGTGGGACAGGGGAGAGACGAGCAGTACTTC	CASSLVGQGRDEQYF
TRBV20-1	few	.	TRBJ1-5	TGCAGTGTCACACAGGGTAATCAGCCCCAGCATTTT	CSVTQGNQPQHF
TRBV20-1	few	.	TRBJ1-3	TGCAGTGCTAGTCAGGCCGCCTCTGGAAACACCATATATTTT	CSASQAASGNTIYF
TRBV20-1	medium-sized	TRBD2	TRBJ2-7	TGCAGTGCTGAGCTAGCGGGAGCCCCCTACGAGCAGTACTTC	CSAELAGAPYEQYF
TRBV20-1	.	TRBD1	TRBJ1-5	TGCAGTGCTTCCTCAGGGGGGAATCAGCCCCAGCATTTT	CSASSGGNQPQHF
TRBV4-3	few	.	TRBJ1-1	TGCGCCAGCAGCCTGGGACACCTGAACACTGAAGCTTTCTTT	CASSLGHLNTEAFF
TRBV5-1	few	TRBD1	TRBJ1-5	TGCGCCAGCAGTTCAGGGACAGGGCCCAATCAGCCCCAGCATTTT	CASSSGTGPNQPQHF
TRBV4-3	few	.	TRBJ1-3	TGCGCCAGCAGCCAACAGGCCTCTGGAAACACCATATATTTT	CASSQQASGNTIYF
TRBV18	few	.	TRBJ1-1	TGTGCCAGCTCACTCCACAGGGAAAACACTGAAGCTTTCTTT	CASSLHRENTEAFF
TRBV20-1	.	TRBD2	TRBJ2-1	TGCAGTGCGGGGACTAAGCGGGCTTACAATGAGCAGTTCTTC	CSAGTKRAYNEQFF
TRBV29-1	many	TRBD1	TRBJ1-2	TGCAGCGTGTGGGGGACAGACTATGGCTACACCTTC	CSVWGTDYGYTF
TRBV6-2/TRBV6-3	.	.	TRBJ2-1	TGTGCCAGCAGGGATCCGGGAGTTGAGCAGTTCTTC	CASRDPGVEQFF
TRBV5-1	.	.	TRBJ1-1	TGCGCCAGCAGCTCCCGGGGGTCACAGAACACTGAAGCTTTCTTT	CASSSRGSQNTEAFF
TRBV12-3/TRBV12-4	few	.	TRBJ1-3	TGTGCCAGCAGTTTAGGGCAGACGGACCTGGGGAACACCATATATTTT	CASSLGQTDLGNTIYF
TRBV6-5	many	.	TRBJ1-2	TGTGCCAGCAGTACTGTTTGGAGAGCTAACTATGGCTACACCTTC	CASSTVWRANYGYTF
TRBV27	medium-sized	TRBD1	TRBJ1-2	TGTGCCAGCAGTTTGACAGGGTCTTATGGCTACACCTTC	CASSLTGSYGYTF
TRBV27	.	TRBD1	TRBJ1-2	TGTGCCAGCAGTTTATCGGGCAGGGGGCCTGGCTACACCTTC	CASSLSGRGPGYTF
TRBV20-1	.	.	TRBJ1-5	TGCAGTGCAGACAAGGACGGAGTAAATCAGCCCCAGCATTTT	CSADKDGVNQPQHF
TRBV12-3/TRBV12-4	.	.	TRBJ2-1	TGTGCCAGCAGTTTAGCCAGGTACAATGAGCAGTTCTTC	CASSLARYNEQFF
TRBV27	many	TRBD1	TRBJ1-4	TGTGCCAGCAGTGCCCTACCTAGGGGGCATGAAAAACTGTTTTTT	CASSALPRGHEKLFF
TRBV12-3/TRBV12-4	few	.	TRBJ1-5	TGTGCCAGCAGGAGGGACCGAATGCCGCCCCAGCATTTT	CASRRDRMPPQHF
TRBV7-3	few	.	TRBJ2-1	TGTGCCAGCAGCAGCCGGACGGACAATGAGCAGTTCTTC	CASSSRTDNEQFF
TRBV6-6	many	.	TRBJ1-5	TGTGCCAGCAGACTAGGATATGGGGGCGGTCAGCCCCAGCATTTT	CASRLGYGGGQPQHF
TRBV7-8	.	.	TRBJ1-1	TGTGCCAGCAGCTTAGTAGTTGGGCGTACCACTGAAGCTTTCTTT	CASSLVVGRTTEAFF